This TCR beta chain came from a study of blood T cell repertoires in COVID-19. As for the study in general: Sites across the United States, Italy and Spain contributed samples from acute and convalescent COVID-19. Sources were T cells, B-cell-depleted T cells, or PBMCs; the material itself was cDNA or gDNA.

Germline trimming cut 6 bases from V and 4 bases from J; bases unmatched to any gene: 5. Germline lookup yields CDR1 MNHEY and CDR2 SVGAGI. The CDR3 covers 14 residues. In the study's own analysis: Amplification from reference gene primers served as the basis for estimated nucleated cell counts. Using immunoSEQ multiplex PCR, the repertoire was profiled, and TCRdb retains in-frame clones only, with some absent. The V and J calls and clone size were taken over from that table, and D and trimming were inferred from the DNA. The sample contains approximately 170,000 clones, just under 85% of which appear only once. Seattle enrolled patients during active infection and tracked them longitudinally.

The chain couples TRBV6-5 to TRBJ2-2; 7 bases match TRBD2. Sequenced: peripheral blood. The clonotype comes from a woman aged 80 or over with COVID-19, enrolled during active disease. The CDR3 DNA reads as TGTGCCAGCAGACTAGCGTCGGGCACCGGGGAGCTGTTTTTT. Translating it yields CASRLASGTGELFF.